The 26 T cell receptor beta chains below come from one sample, sequenced in a study of T-cell reconstitution after alpha-beta-depleted transplantation in children. Preparing the TCRbeta library involved the use of unique molecular identifiers. TCRdb reanalysed the PCR reads using MiXCR and keeps one entry per CDR3 protein. The sample comprises roughly 610,000 distinct CDR3 sequences, 8% to 11% of which are singletons, and around 4% rests with the top ten. The sample consisted of PBMCs from the stem cell graft donor, taken from the stem cell graft. The receptors derive from a human donor who donated a stem cell graft to a child with acute myeloid leukemia.

In its sample, this clonotype was seen a few times. The chain is built from TRBV5-1 and TRBJ2-3; tentatively, D is TRBD2 (6 bases). This CDR3 contains 14 residues. Trimming removed 3 bases at V and 15 bases at J, with 23 bases between. Germline CDR1 reads SGHRS; CDR2 reads YFSETQ. The CDR3 bases are TGCGCCAGCAGCTCACGTCCTGGCGGGGCGCGTGACTATTTT. Protein sequence: CASSSRPGGARDYF.

As concerns this clonotype: This may be a read error, as it is one base from a much larger clone. The gene calls are TRBV30 and TRBJ2-2; TRBD1 aligns across 10 bases. The CDR3 is 16 residues long. From germline, CDR1 is GTSNPN and CDR2 SVGIG (reference sequence). CDR3 in amino acids: CAWNHGTGVNTGELSF. DNA for the CDR3: TGTGCCTGGAATCACGGGACAGGGGTTAACACCGGGGAGCTGTCTTTT.

The chain combines TRBV7-2 with TRBJ2-1, with 7 bases that match TRBD2. The CDR3 covers 17 residues. The germline V gene has CDR1 SGHTA and CDR2 FQGNSA. Losses at the gene ends were 5 bases for V and 8 bases for J; bases not matched to a gene: 18. CDR3 region: CASSRFSGGLRVDEQFF. DNA for the CDR3: TGTGCCAGCAGCCGCTTCTCGGGGGGTTTGAGAGTCGATGAGCAGTTCTTC. The full variable domain, completed using reference TRBV7-2 and TRBJ2-1, is GAGVSQSPSNKVTEKGKDVELRCDPISGHTALYWYRQSLGQGLEFLIYFQGNSAPDKSGLPSDRFSAERTGGSVSTLTIQRTQQEDSAVYLCASSRFSGGLRVDEQFFGPGTRLTVL.

The chain uses TRBV7-3 and TRBJ1-2, with D possibly being TRBD1 (5 bases). The V end was cut by 0 bases, the J end by 8 bases, with 10 bases between. Germline V gives CDR1 SGHTA, CDR2 FQGTGA. This CDR3 is built from 13 residues. The CDR3 region is CASSLTGDAGYTF. In nucleotides, the CDR3 is TGTGCCAGCAGCTTAACCGGGGACGCGGGCTACACCTTC.

The chain employs TRBV19 and TRBJ2-7; the match to TRBD1 covers 7 bases. The CDR3 has 14 residues. The germline V gene has CDR1 LNHDA and CDR2 SQIVND (reference sequence). The V and J ends lost 1 base and 0 bases, in that order; junction bases with no gene match: 0. CDR3 amino acids: CASSIGQGSYEQYF. Here the CDR3 DNA reads TGTGCCAGTAGTATAGGACAGGGCTCCTACGAGCAGTACTTC.

This clonotype turned up a few times. The DNA for the CDR3 is TGTGCCAGCAGTTCTCTCCCAGGGTCGAACACCGGGGAGCTGTTTTTT. Translation: CASSSLPGSNTGELFF. This chain uses TRBV28 with TRBJ2-2, with D tentatively TRBD1 (5 bases). The CDR3 totals 16 residues. V lost 4 bases, J lost 0 bases, and 12 bases lay in between. CDR1 and CDR2 (germline): MDHEN, SYDVKM.

As concerns this clonotype: A much larger clone lies a single base off, so this may be a read error. This chain connects TRBV20-1 to TRBJ2-5; TRBD1 agrees at 10 bases. V trimming: 1 base; J trimming: 4 bases; junction bases outside the gene matches: 3. In germline, CDR1 is DFQATT, CDR2 SNEGSKA (reference sequence). CDR3 length: 14 amino acids. In DNA form, the CDR3 reads TGCAGTGCTAGAGCCGGGACAGGGGCAGAGACCCAGTACTTC. Encoded protein: CSARAGTGAETQYF.

As for this clonotype: A much larger clone is a single base away; this may be a read error. The chain combines TRBV9 with TRBJ2-1; 7 nucleotides line up with TRBD2. V gave up 2 bases and J gave up 3 bases; unmatched junction bases: 14. Per germline, CDR1 SGDLS and CDR2 YYNGEE. The CDR3 length is 18 residues. This CDR3 is CASSVAPGVAGGYNEQFF. In DNA, the CDR3 is TGTGCCAGCAGCGTTGCCCCAGGAGTAGCGGGTGGCTACAATGAGCAGTTCTTC.

This CDR3 reads CASSQETPLAGPYNEQFF. The DNA for the CDR3 is TGTGCCAGCAGCCAAGAAACCCCTTTAGCGGGACCATACAATGAGCAGTTCTTC. The rearrangement links TRBV4-2 to TRBJ2-1; 8 nucleotides align to TRBD2. The germline V gene has CDR1 LGHNA and CDR2 YNFKEQ. This CDR3 spans 18 amino acids. V dropped 0 bases and J dropped 4; count of bases not matched to a gene: 11.

This clonotype has only a few counts. V is TRBV12-3 or TRBV12-4 and J is TRBJ1-1, with D possibly being TRBD1 (5 bases). V was clipped by 5 bases and J by 2 bases, with 18 bases between them. The CDR3 totals 16 residues. The CDR3 nucleotides are TGTGCCAGCAGTCCCTTGGGGGGGTCGCGCAACACTGAAGCTTTCTTT. Translating it yields CASSPLGGSRNTEAFF.

The chain links TRBV5-1 to TRBJ2-1, with 9 bases aligning to TRBD1. Unmatched junction bases numbered 4, after V lost 0 bases and J lost 6 bases. This CDR3 region has 15 residues. From germline, CDR1 is SGHRS and CDR2 YFSETQ. The CDR3 region is CASSLEGQGSNEQFF. DNA for the CDR3: TGCGCCAGCAGCTTGGAGGGACAGGGTTCCAATGAGCAGTTCTTC.

This clonotype occurred a few times. The chain carries TRBV9 and TRBJ2-7; 10 bases align to TRBD1. CDR3 size: 15 residues. CDR1 SGDLS and CDR2 YYNGEE come from the germline V gene. V shed 4 bases and J 7 bases; nucleotides not matched to a gene: 11. The chain's CDR3 is CASSIGTGTGEEQYF. The DNA of the CDR3 is TGTGCCAGCAGCATAGGAACCGGGACAGGGGAGGAGCAGTACTTC.

This clonotype was seen a handful of times. The gene calls are TRBV12-3 or TRBV12-4 and TRBJ2-2; 9 bases agree with TRBD1. This CDR3 has 15 residues. The ends lost 6 bases at V and 1 base at J; junction bases unmatched: 3. The CDR3 nucleotides are TGTGCCAGCAGCCGACAGGGGGAGAACACCGGGGAGCTGTTTTTT. This translates into CASSRQGENTGELFF.

Comments on this clonotype: Possible read error: a much larger clone is one base away. The chain joins TRBV29-1 to TRBJ2-7; TRBD1 agrees at 7 bases. Trimming removed 7 bases from V and 9 bases from J; junction bases left unmatched: 12. Germline assignment: CDR1 SQVTM and CDR2 ANQGSEA. The CDR3 is 12 residues long. The CDR3 region has the DNA TGCAGCGCTCGACAGGGTCCCAACGGGCAGTACTTC. Its protein is CSARQGPNGQYF.

This chain links TRBV20-1 with TRBJ1-1; D gene uncertain. CDR3 length equals 14 residues. V lost 4 bases, J lost 2 bases, and 14 bases lay in between. Germline values: CDR1 DFQATT, CDR2 SNEGSKA (reference sequence). For the CDR3, the DNA is TGCAGTGCTAACTCGCGTAGGCGAAACACTGAAGCTTTCTTT. Amino acids: CSANSRRRNTEAFF.

This clonotype showed up many times. V gene TRBV20-1 combines with J gene TRBJ2-7; no firm D call. The CDR3 runs to 11 residues. From germline, CDR1 is DFQATT and CDR2 SNEGSKA (reference sequence). V was cut by 5 bases and J by 4 bases, with 9 bases left in between. For the CDR3, the DNA is TGCAGTGCTCTCCAGGATTACGAGCAGTACTTC. It is translated as CSALQDYEQYF.

This clonotype occurred a few times. CDR3 in amino acids: CAAPNEQFF. The CDR3 DNA sequence: TGTGCCGCCCCCAATGAGCAGTTCTTC. The chain combines TRBV7-2 with TRBJ2-1; D call uncertain. V lost 11 bases, J lost 6 bases, and 5 bases lay in between. Per germline, CDR1 SGHTA and CDR2 FQGNSA. The CDR3 sequence is 9 residues long.

Worth noting for this clonotype: A much larger clone lies one base from this, so it may be a read error. The chain combines TRBV6-1 with TRBJ2-7, with D unclear. CDR1 is MNHNS, CDR2 SASEGT, per germline. The CDR3 runs 14 residues. Here the CDR3 reads CPSSQPEQLYEQYF. DNA for the CDR3: TGTCCCAGCAGTCAGCCGGAACAACTCTACGAGCAGTACTTC.

This clonotype was observed a handful of times. The V gene is TRBV29-1, the J gene TRBJ1-5; TRBD1 aligns across 9 bases. Germline lookup yields CDR1 SQVTM and CDR2 ANQGSEA. J lost 1 base, V lost 0 bases, and 4 bases had no gene match. The CDR3 runs 16 residues. CDR3 residues: CSVEETGGESNQPQHF. Written as DNA, the CDR3 is TGCAGCGTTGAAGAAACAGGGGGCGAGAGCAATCAGCCCCAGCATTTT.

J is TRBJ1-1 and V is TRBV6-5, with D hard to call. V was pared by 8 bases and J by 1 base, with 11 bases between. CDR1 MNHEY and CDR2 SVGAGI come from the germline V gene. This CDR3 spans 13 amino acids. The CDR3 nucleotides read TGTGCCAGCCGACAAGTACAGAACACTGAAGCTTTCTTT. As protein: CASRQVQNTEAFF.

The rearrangement uses TRBV19 and TRBJ2-1; possible D gene TRBD1, 6 bases. The CDR3 contains 15 residues. Germline lookup yields CDR1 LNHDA and CDR2 SQIVND (reference sequence). The V gene lost 2 bases and the J gene lost 9 bases, with 17 bases spanning the gap. As DNA, the CDR3 is TGTGCCAGTAGTATATGGTCCCCACAGGGTCGTGAGCAGTTCTTC. It specifies CASSIWSPQGREQFF.

This clonotype has a count of ten or more. The chain has TRBV29-1 and TRBJ2-7, with D perhaps being TRBD1 or TRBD2 (6 bases each). The germline V and J ends were trimmed by 2 bases and 6 bases, with 14 bases remaining between them. The V gene's germline CDR1 is SQVTM and CDR2 ANQGSEA. The CDR3 totals 13 residues. The CDR3 DNA reads as TGCAGCGTTGAAAGGGGGGTCGGAGGCGAGCAGTACTTC. This encodes CSVERGVGGEQYF.

CDR3 nucleotide sequence: TGTGCCAGCAGTTTTCTAGCGGGAGGCGCAGATACGCAGTATTTT. This translates into CASSFLAGGADTQYF. V gene TRBV28 combines with J gene TRBJ2-3; 11 bases agree with TRBD2. J lost 4 bases, V lost 3 bases, and 3 bases had no gene match. There are 15 residues in the CDR3. Germline values: CDR1 MDHEN, CDR2 SYDVKM.

This chain joins TRBV28 and TRBJ2-3; D might be TRBD2 (7 bases). This CDR3 is built from 15 residues. Looked up from germline, CDR1 is MDHEN and CDR2 is SYDVKM. V lost 3 bases and J lost 3, with 13 bases in between. The CDR3 coding sequence is TGTGCCAGCAGTTTCGGACTAGGGGGGACAGATACGCAGTATTTT. Translation gives CASSFGLGGTDTQYF.

This clonotype showed up just a few times. Here the CDR3 reads CASSQGRLGTYEQYF. The CDR3 nucleotides are TGTGCCAGCAGTCAGGGACGGCTAGGGACCTACGAGCAGTACTTC. The rearrangement links TRBV7-9 to TRBJ2-7, with D possibly called TRBD1 or TRBD2 (5 bases each). The germline V gene encodes CDR1 SEHNR and CDR2 FQNEAQ (reference sequence). The CDR3 consists of 15 residues. The V end lost 6 bases, the J end lost 2 bases, and 17 bases lay between the germline ends.

This chain uses TRBV19 with TRBJ2-2, with 10 bases lining up with TRBD2. The germline V gene encodes CDR1 LNHDA and CDR2 SQIVND (reference sequence). Losses at the gene ends were 3 bases for V and 4 bases for J; bases not matched to a gene: 5. This CDR3 is built from 16 residues. For the CDR3, the DNA is TGTGCCAGTAGTATTCTAGCGGGAGTTGGCACCGGGGAGCTGTTTTTT. Encoded protein: CASSILAGVGTGELFF.